This TCR beta chain was identified in a study of PD-1 blockade in classical Hodgkin lymphoma. Germline CDR1 is SGHVS and CDR2 is FQNEAQ. This CDR3 spans 14 amino acids. Trimming removed 2 bases at V and 7 bases at J, with 14 bases between. Time point of the sample: cycle 4 day 1 (C4D1), after six to seven weeks of nivolumab. All patients experienced relapse after autologous stem cell transplantation, and brentuximab vedotin exposure was variable. Magnetic negative selection was used to purify CD4+ T cells from PBMCs that had been thawed. Sequenced by immunoSEQ multiplex PCR; TCRdb stores in-frame clones only, minus some. The table has 20,000 or so clones, approximately 87% seen once.

This sequence originates from a human donor with classical Hodgkin lymphoma. The sequencing used CD4+ T cells from blood, collected before the fourth cycle of nivolumab. The V gene is TRBV7-8, the J gene TRBJ1-2; tentative D call: TRBD1 (6 bases). The CDR3: CASSLSWGAAGYTF. CDR3 DNA sequence: TGTGCCAGCAGCTTAAGTTGGGGGGCGGCTGGCTACACCTTC.